This TCR beta chain was identified during a study of graft-versus-host responses after intestinal transplantation. Study observations and caveats: Recipient marrow harbored GvH clones, some of which surfaced first in ileum or blood. Within the allografts of patients who had graft-donor T cell macrochimerism, graft-versus-host to host-versus-graft clonal ratios were high.

The table came from immunoSEQ multiplex PCR; TCRdb's copy has only in-frame clones and leaves some out. The table lists about 15,000 clones, roughly 30% of them singletons. V lost 4 bases to trimming and J lost 9 bases, with 17 bases between them. CDR1 and CDR2 (germline): SGHRS, YFSETQ. The CDR3 has 14 residues. The authors sorted proliferating CFSE-low CD3+CD4+ and CD3+CD8+ responders after the reaction. The sequence was collected from a human patient who received an intestinal transplant. The sequenced sample was alloreactive CD4+ T cells from a mixed lymphocyte reaction culture, obtained before intestinal transplant. As to subset: CFSE-low proliferating T cells sorted from roughly six-day pre-transplant mixed lymphocyte reaction (GvH or HvG direction). The gene calls are TRBV5-1 and TRBJ1-5, with D possibly matching TRBD1 (6 bases). This CDR3 reads CASSPSTGVRPQHF. The CDR3 DNA follows: TGCGCCAGCAGCCCCTCGACAGGTGTACGGCCCCAGCATTTT.